This T cell receptor beta chain was found in a study of radiotherapy plus CTLA-4 blockade in lung cancer. Focal radiation was given together with CTLA-4 blockade (ipilimumab) to patients with chemo-refractory metastatic non-small-cell lung cancer. Clones were sequenced by immunoSEQ multiplex PCR, and TCRdb holds only the in-frame ones, with some missing. The data hold some 43,000 clones, with around 83% observed a single time. With 5 bases clipped from V and 3 bases from J, the junction kept 4 bases outside the gene matches. This CDR3 spans 14 amino acids. Germline assignment: CDR1 LNHNV and CDR2 YYDKDF (reference sequence).

This chain links TRBV15 with TRBJ1-5, with TRBD1 identical over 7 bases. The TCR sequence derives from a human donor with non-small cell lung cancer who had stable disease on radiotherapy plus ipilimumab. Source: peripheral blood, taken from a patient treated with radiotherapy plus ipilimumab. In DNA, the CDR3 is TGTGCCACCAGCGGCGGACAGGACAATCAGCCCCAGCATTTT. It specifies CATSGGQDNQPQHF.